Following are 15 T cell receptor beta chains from one sample sequenced in a study of cytomegalovirus exposure and HLA in healthy donors. Use of 60 Vbeta and 13 Jbeta primers characterized the PCR. Sequencing was performed with immunoSEQ multiplex PCR; in TCRdb, only in-frame clones are kept and a portion is missing. The sample has some 150,000 clones, over 70% seen once. Sequenced input: PBMCs. The receptors were gathered from a woman aged 40 to 55 in good health and CMV-seropositive.

The chain links TRBV5-6 to TRBJ2-1; no firm D call. Germline V gene data show CDR1 as SGHDT and CDR2 as YYEEEE. Trimming shortened V by 5 bases and J by 11 bases, and 17 bases separated the two germline ends. The CDR3 spans 13 residues. The CDR3 spells CASSFEPTKKQFF. The DNA of the CDR3 is TGTGCCAGCAGTTTCGAACCGACAAAGAAGCAGTTCTTC.

This sequence joins TRBV29-1 and TRBJ2-1, with 8 bases aligning to TRBD2. The CDR3 has 14 amino acids. From germline, CDR1 is SQVTM and CDR2 ANQGSEA. Trimming removed 7 bases from V and 7 bases from J; junction bases left unmatched: 12. The CDR3 spells CSGGNAGLVNEQFF. In DNA form, the CDR3 reads TGCAGCGGGGGGAACGCGGGACTAGTTAATGAGCAGTTCTTC.

The chain carries TRBV5-1 and TRBJ2-5; no firm D call. There are 14 residues in the CDR3. Looked up from germline, CDR1 is SGHRS and CDR2 is YFSETQ. V dropped 0 bases and J dropped 2 bases, with 8 bases sitting between them. CDR3 region: CASSLGVTQETQYF. The CDR3 coding sequence is TGCGCCAGCAGCTTGGGGGTGACTCAAGAGACCCAGTACTTC.

CDR3 nucleotides: TGTGCCAGTAGTATTTACCAGGGGGCCGGGGAGCTGTTTTTT. As protein: CASSIYQGAGELFF. The chain carries TRBV19 and TRBJ2-2, with 7 bases aligning to TRBD1. V dropped 3 bases and J dropped 6; count of bases not matched to a gene: 4. The CDR3 covers 14 residues. From germline, CDR1 is LNHDA and CDR2 SQIVND (reference sequence).

The chain is built from TRBV15 and TRBJ2-7; 8 bases are shared with TRBD1. After removal of 3 bases from V and 0 bases from J, the junction contained 4 bases not matched to a gene. This CDR3 is 15 amino acids long. Germline CDR1 reads LNHNV; CDR2 reads YYDKDF (reference sequence). CDR3 region: CATSSETGGSYEQYF. The CDR3 bases are TGTGCCACCAGCAGTGAAACAGGGGGCTCCTACGAGCAGTACTTC.

CDR3 DNA sequence: TGTGCCAGCAGCCTCCTTACGGGGTCGGCAGATACGCAGTATTTT. Its protein product is CASSLLTGSADTQYF. The chain carries TRBV9 and TRBJ2-3; D perhaps matches TRBD2 (5 bases). The CDR3 has 15 amino acids. Trimming pared 4 bases from V and 4 bases from J, leaving 16 bases between. Germline lookup yields CDR1 SGDLS and CDR2 YYNGEE.

J is TRBJ2-7 and V is TRBV2; possible D gene TRBD2, 7 bases. From germline, CDR1 is SNHLY and CDR2 FYNNEI. The germline V and J ends were trimmed by 4 bases and 6 bases, with 22 bases remaining between them. This CDR3 contains 16 residues. The CDR3 DNA is TGTGCCAGCAGTGTTAGGGGGGGAAATAATTTCTCCGAGCAGTACTTC. It translates to CASSVRGGNNFSEQYF.

The J gene is TRBJ1-2, the V gene TRBV5-1; D uncertain. Trimming left V 2 bases short and J 1 base short, with 9 bases between. The CDR3 spans 14 residues. The germline CDR1 and CDR2 sequences are SGHRS and YFSETQ. The CDR3 sequence: CASSFSGINYGYTF. The DNA for the CDR3 is TGCGCCAGCAGCTTTTCAGGAATTAACTATGGCTACACCTTC. The full variable domain, rest sourced from reference TRBV5-1 and TRBJ1-2, is KAGVTQTPRYLIKTRGQQVTLSCSPISGHRSVSWYQQTPGQGLQFLFEYFSETQRNKGNFPGRFSGRQFSNSRSEMNVSTLELGDSALYLCASSFSGINYGYTFGSGTRLTVV.

The V gene is TRBV2, the J gene TRBJ2-2; TRBD2 aligns across 10 bases. V shed 1 base, J shed 5 bases, and the junction held 4 bases outside the gene matches. The CDR3 runs 16 residues. Germline V gene lookup returns CDR1 SNHLY and CDR2 FYNNEI. Here the CDR3 DNA reads TGTGCCAGCAGTGAAGAGCGGGGGGGCCGTACCGGGGAGCTGTTTTTT. It specifies CASSEERGGRTGELFF.

The chain links TRBV9 to TRBJ2-1; 9 nucleotides align to TRBD1. CDR1 is SGDLS and CDR2 is YYNGEE in the germline V gene. Trimming cost V 4 bases and J 5 bases; bases outside gene matches: 10. The CDR3 has 16 amino acids. CDR3 loop: CASSTGQGMIDNEQFF. CDR3 nucleotide sequence: TGTGCCAGCAGCACCGGACAGGGGATGATAGACAATGAGCAGTTCTTC. Full variable domain (missing parts from reference TRBV9 and TRBJ2-1): DSGVTQTPKHLITATGQRVTLRCSPRSGDLSVYWYQQSLDQGLQFLIQYYNGEERAKGNILERFSAQQFPDLHSELNLSSLELGDSALYFCASSTGQGMIDNEQFFGPGTRLTVL.

The chain employs TRBV7-3 and TRBJ2-2, with a tentative D call TRBD2 (5 bases). Germline V gene data show CDR1 as SGHTA and CDR2 as FQGTGA. This CDR3 region has 13 residues. The V and J ends lost 2 bases and 7 bases respectively, with 8 bases between them. This CDR3 reads CASSLYSVGELFF. CDR3 coding DNA: TGTGCCAGCAGCTTATATAGCGTCGGGGAGCTGTTTTTT.

The chain uses TRBV7-2 and TRBJ1-5; TRBD1 matches 9 bases. The V segment lost 5 bases and the J segment 8 bases; nucleotides outside the gene matches: 7. There are 14 residues in the CDR3. Germline CDR1 and CDR2: SGHTA and FQGNSA. The DNA of the CDR3 is TGTGCCAGCAGCACGGGACAGGGATTTGAGCCCCAGCATTTT. Amino acids: CASSTGQGFEPQHF.

The genes are TRBV19 and TRBJ2-7; 9 bases agree with TRBD1. The germline gives CDR1 LNHDA, CDR2 SQIVND (reference sequence). CDR3 length equals 15 residues. V lost 5 bases and J lost 2; bases outside the gene matches: 7. The CDR3 is CASSLQGALPYEQYF. The CDR3 bases are TGTGCCAGTAGTCTACAGGGGGCACTTCCCTACGAGCAGTACTTC.

V and J are TRBV6-1 and TRBJ1-4; D unresolved. The V and J ends lost 5 bases and 0 bases respectively, with 10 bases between them. The CDR3 is 15 residues long. Germline V gene data show CDR1 as MNHNS and CDR2 as SASEGT. The chain's CDR3 is CASSRTGATNEKLFF. The CDR3 DNA reads as TGTGCCAGCAGTAGGACCGGGGCAACTAATGAAAAACTGTTTTTT.

V gene TRBV15 combines with J gene TRBJ1-2, with 7 positions matching TRBD1. The trim removed 6 bases at V and 4 bases at J, leaving 5 bases unmatched. CDR1 and CDR2 from the germline V gene are LNHNV and YYDKDF (reference sequence). This CDR3 spans 13 amino acids. The CDR3 reads CATSLRQGYGYTF. CDR3 DNA sequence: TGTGCCACCAGTCTGAGACAGGGCTATGGCTACACCTTC.